This T cell receptor (beta chain) was profiled in a study of T cells of healthy individuals. Trimming shortened V by 7 bases and J by 5 bases, and 12 bases separated the two germline ends. CDR3 length equals 14 residues. Germline V lookup: CDR1 MDHEN, CDR2 SYDVKM. One entry per CDR3 protein, called by TCRdb with MiXCR from the 5' RACE reads. The profile shows around 100,000 distinct CDR3 sequences, roughly 15% of them singletons. The sequence was obtained from a human donor in good health. The chain has TRBV28 and TRBJ1-6; D gene unclear. The CDR3 nucleotides are TGTGCCAGCATTTTCAGGACGAATAATTCACCCCTCCACTTT. Translating gives CASIFRTNNSPLHF.